This T cell receptor beta chain comes out of a study of blood T cell repertoires in COVID-19. Study context: T cells, B-cell-depleted T cells, or PBMCs provided the cDNA or gDNA that served as material.

The length of the CDR3 is 11 residues. Trimming cost V 0 bases and J 13 bases, with 6 bases left between them. Profiled with immunoSEQ multiplex PCR; TCRdb holds only in-frame clones, not every one. The data hold about 250,000 clones, with about 90% observed a single time. Material for sequencing was peripheral blood. V is TRBV23-1 and J is TRBJ1-4; no clear D gene. TRBV23-1 belongs to the ORF category, with a function that is uncertain. The clonotype comes from a young man with active or convalescent COVID-19. DNA of the CDR3: TGCGCCAGCAGTCAATCGGGAGGACTGTTTTTT. Amino acids: CASSQSGGLFF.